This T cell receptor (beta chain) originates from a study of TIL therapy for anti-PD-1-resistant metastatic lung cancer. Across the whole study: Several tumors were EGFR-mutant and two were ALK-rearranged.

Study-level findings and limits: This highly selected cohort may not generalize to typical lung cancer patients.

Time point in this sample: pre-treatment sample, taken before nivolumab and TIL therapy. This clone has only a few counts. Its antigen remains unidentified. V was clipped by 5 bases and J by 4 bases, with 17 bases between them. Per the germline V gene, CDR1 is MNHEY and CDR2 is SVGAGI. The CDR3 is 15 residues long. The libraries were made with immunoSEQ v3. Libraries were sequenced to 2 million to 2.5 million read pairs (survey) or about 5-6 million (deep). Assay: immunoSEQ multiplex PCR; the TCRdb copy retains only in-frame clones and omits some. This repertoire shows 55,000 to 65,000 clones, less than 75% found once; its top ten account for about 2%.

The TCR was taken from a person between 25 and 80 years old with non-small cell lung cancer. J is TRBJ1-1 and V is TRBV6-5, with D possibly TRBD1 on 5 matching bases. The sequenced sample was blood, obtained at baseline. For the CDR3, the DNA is TGTGCCAGCAGTCAAAGGGGATTCGGGAGCACTGAAGCTTTCTTT. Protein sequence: CASSQRGFGSTEAFF.